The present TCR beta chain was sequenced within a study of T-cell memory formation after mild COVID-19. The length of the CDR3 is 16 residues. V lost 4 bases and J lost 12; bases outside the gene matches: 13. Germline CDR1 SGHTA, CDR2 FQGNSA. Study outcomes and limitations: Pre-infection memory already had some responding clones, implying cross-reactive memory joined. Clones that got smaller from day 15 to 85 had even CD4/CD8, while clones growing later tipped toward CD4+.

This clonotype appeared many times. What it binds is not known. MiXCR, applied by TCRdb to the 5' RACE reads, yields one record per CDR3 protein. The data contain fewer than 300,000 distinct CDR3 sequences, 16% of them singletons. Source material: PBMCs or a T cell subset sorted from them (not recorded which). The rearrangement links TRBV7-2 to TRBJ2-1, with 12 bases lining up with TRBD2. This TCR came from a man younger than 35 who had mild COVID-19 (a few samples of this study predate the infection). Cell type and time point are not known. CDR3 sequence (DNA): TGTGCCAGCAGCTCTAGCGGGGGGGCCCTTGTGAGCGGGCAGTTCTTC. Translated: CASSSSGGALVSGQFF.